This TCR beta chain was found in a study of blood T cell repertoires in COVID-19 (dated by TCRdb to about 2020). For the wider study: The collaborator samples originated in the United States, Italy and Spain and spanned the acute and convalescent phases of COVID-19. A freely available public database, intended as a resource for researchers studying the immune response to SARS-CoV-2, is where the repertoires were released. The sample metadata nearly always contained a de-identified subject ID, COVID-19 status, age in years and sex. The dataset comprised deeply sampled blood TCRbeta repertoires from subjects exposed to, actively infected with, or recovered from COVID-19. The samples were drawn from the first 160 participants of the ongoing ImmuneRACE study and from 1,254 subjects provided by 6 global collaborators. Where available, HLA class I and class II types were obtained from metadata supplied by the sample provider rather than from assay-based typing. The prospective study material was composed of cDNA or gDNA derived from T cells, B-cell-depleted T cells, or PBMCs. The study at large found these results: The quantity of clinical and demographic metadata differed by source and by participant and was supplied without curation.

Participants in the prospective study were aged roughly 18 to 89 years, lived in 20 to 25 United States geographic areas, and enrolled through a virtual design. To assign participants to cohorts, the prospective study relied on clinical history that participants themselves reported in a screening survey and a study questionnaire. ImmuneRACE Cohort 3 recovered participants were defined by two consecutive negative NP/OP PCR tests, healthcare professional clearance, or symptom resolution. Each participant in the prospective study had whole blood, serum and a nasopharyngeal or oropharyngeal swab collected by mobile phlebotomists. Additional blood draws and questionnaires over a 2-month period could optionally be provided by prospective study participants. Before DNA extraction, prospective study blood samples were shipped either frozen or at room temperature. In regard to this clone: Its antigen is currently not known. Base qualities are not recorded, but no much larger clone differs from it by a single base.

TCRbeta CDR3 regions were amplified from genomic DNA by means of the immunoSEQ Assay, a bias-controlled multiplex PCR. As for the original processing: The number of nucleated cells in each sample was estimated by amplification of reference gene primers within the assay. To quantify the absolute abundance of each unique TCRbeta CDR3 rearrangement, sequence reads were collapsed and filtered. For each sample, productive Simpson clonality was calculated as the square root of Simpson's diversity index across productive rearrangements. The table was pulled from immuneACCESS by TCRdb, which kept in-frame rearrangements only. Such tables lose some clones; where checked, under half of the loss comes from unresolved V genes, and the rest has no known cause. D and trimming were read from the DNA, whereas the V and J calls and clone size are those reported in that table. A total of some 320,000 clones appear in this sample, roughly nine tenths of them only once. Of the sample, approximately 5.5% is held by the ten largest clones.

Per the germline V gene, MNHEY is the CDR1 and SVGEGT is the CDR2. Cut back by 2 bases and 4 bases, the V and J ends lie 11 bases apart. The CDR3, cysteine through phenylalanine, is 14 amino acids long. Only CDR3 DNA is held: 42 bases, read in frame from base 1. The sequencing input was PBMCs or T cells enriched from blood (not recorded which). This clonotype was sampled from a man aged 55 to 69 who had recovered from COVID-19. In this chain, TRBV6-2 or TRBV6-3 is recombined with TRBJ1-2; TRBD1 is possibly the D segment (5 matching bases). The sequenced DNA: TGTGCCAGCAGTTACGGGGGGGTCCGCTATGGCTACACCTTC. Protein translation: CASSYGGVRYGYTF.